Reported below is one TCR beta chain. The method was immunoSEQ multiplex PCR; TCRdb's version includes in-frame clones alone and lacks a portion of them. This repertoire includes under 200,000 clones. Germline trimming cut 7 bases from V and 5 bases from J; bases unmatched to any gene: 11. Germline CDR1 LNHDA, CDR2 SQIVND (reference sequence). The CDR3 is made up of 15 amino acids. This record belongs to a study of control samples from healthy donors and cancer patients. The source material was blood. The V and J genes are TRBV19 and TRBJ2-1; 7 positions match TRBD1. This sequence was found in a woman aged 30 to 39 in good health. CDR3 sequence reads: CASTPLEGAHNEQFF. CDR3 nucleotide sequence: TGTGCCAGTACCCCCCTTGAGGGGGCCCACAATGAGCAGTTCTTC. Full variable domain (outside the CDR3, taken from reference TRBV19 and TRBJ2-1): DGGITQSPKYLFRKEGQNVTLSCEQNLNHDAMYWYRQDPGQGLRLIYYSQIVNDFQKGDIAEGYSVSREKKESFPLTVTSAQKNPTAFYLCASTPLEGAHNEQFFGPGTRLTVL.